This T cell receptor (beta chain) was documented in a study of cytomegalovirus exposure and HLA in healthy donors. General study findings and limits: Beyond CMV serostatus, there was no information to go on about immune exposure. Some highly shared sequence variants likely arose as a pipeline artifact.

The PCR employed 60 Vbeta primers together with 13 Jbeta primers. Assay used: immunoSEQ multiplex PCR; TCRdb lists only in-frame clones, some missing. The table includes some 130,000 clones, about three quarters detected once. Of note for this clone: As yet, its antigen is unknown.

V lost 1 base and J lost 6, with 11 bases in between. Germline values: CDR1 MGHDK, CDR2 SYGVNS. The CDR3 runs to 14 residues. The chain is built from TRBV25-1 and TRBJ2-3; a possible D gene is TRBD2 (6 bases). Sequenced input: PBMCs. This TCR came from a male donor in good health and CMV-seronegative. CDR3 sequence reads: CASSEWGGGDTQYF. The CDR3 nucleotides are TGTGCCAGCAGTGAATGGGGAGGAGGGGATACGCAGTATTTT.